This T cell receptor beta chain was observed in a study of human T cells and chemical hapten exposure. Background on the study: Per-sample TCR yields varied mainly from small pooled library volume differences.

The germline CDR1 and CDR2 sequences are SQVTM and ANQGSEA. CDR3 length: 10 amino acids. V shed 6 bases and J shed 7 bases, with 9 bases lying between them. In its sample, this clonotype was seen a few times. TCRdb reprocessed the RACE reads via MiXCR and lists one record per CDR3 protein. Of about 99,000 distinct CDR3 sequences listed, over 10% were seen once; the top ten hold approximately 2.1%. Time point specified: patch test 1, 2 weeks after DPC sensitization. Treatment given: therapeutic diphenylcyclopropenone sensitization with weekly scalp DPC. Donors, patients with alopecia ranging from 18 to 70 years old and judged suitable for DPC, provided samples.

The sequencing here drew on whole blood, taken in connection with sensitization to the hapten diphenylcyclopropenone (DPC). The rearrangement links TRBV29-1 to TRBJ1-1; D is possibly TRBD1 (5 bases). The clonotype was recovered from a woman aged 40 to 55 with alopecia areata. Some clones in this sample may be carry-over from other donors' samples. CDR3 in amino acids: CSVSQGEAFF. DNA of the CDR3: TGCAGCGTGAGCCAGGGTGAAGCTTTCTTT. The variable domain in full, completed from reference TRBV29-1 and TRBJ1-1, reads SAVISQKPSRDICQRGTSLTIQCQVDSQVTMMFWYRQQPGQSLTLIATANQGSEATYESGFVIDKFPISRPNLTFSTLTVSNMSPEDSSIYLCSVSQGEAFFGQGTRLTVV.